This T cell receptor (beta chain) was found in a study of shared clonotypes between healthy human individuals. This clone was observed once. Clones were sequenced by immunoSEQ multiplex PCR, and TCRdb holds only the in-frame ones, with some missing. The sample records approximately 2.4 million clones, around 95% being singletons. The V gene lost 4 bases and the J gene lost 0 bases, with 8 bases spanning the gap. CDR3 length: 14 residues. CDR1 and CDR2 (germline): SGHRS, YFSETQ. This clonotype was obtained from a man in his late teens or twenties in good health. The specimen sequenced was naive CD4+ T cells sorted from blood. Noted subset: CD45RA+ positively selected. The chain couples TRBV5-1 to TRBJ2-1, with D perhaps matching TRBD2 (6 bases). In nucleotides, the CDR3 is TGCGCCAGCAGCGCCGGGAGCTCCTACAATGAGCAGTTCTTC. As protein: CASSAGSSYNEQFF. The variable domain in full, with the rest retrieved from reference TRBV5-1 and TRBJ2-1, is KAGVTQTPRYLIKTRGQQVTLSCSPISGHRSVSWYQQTPGQGLQFLFEYFSETQRNKGNFPGRFSGRQFSNSRSEMNVSTLELGDSALYLCASSAGSSYNEQFFGPGTRLTVL.